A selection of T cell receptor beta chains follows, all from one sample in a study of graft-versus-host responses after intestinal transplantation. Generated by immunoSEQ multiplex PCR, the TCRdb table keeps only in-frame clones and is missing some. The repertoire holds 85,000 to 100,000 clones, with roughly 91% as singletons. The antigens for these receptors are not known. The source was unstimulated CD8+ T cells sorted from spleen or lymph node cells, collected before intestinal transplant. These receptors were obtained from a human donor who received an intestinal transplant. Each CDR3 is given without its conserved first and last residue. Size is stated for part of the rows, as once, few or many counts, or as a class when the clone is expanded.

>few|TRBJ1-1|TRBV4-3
ASSQETENTEAF
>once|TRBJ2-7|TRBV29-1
SVAGAGYEQY
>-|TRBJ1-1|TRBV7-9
ASSRSEGTRNTEAF
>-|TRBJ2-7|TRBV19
ASSISQISYEQY
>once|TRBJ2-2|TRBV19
ASSGATGELF
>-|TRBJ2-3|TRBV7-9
ASSSIPGQGEGTDTQY
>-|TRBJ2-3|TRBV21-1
ASSKVLGGTDTQY
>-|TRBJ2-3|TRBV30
AWSVGDSNTDTQY
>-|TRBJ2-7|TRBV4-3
ASSQAWATPSYEQY
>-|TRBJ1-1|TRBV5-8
ASSLPGQGLNTEAF
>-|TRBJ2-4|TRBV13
ASSFRDTKNIQY
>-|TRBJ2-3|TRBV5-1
ASRRMDTQY
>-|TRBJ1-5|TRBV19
ASSIPTRGGGLGPQH
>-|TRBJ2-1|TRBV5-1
ASSSLGLAGGNEQF
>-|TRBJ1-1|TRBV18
ASSPRDSLEAF
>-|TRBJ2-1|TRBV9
ASSPKKRTYSYNEQF
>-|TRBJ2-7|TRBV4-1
ASSQPGTGGVHEQY
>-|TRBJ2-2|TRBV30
ACVEATGELF
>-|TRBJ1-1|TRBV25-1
ASRSTGGDTEAF
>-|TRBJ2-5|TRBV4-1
ASSHPLAGGQETQY
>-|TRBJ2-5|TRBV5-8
ASSLGQGVRPQY
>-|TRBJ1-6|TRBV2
ASSDLVGAVSPLH